The entry that follows covers one TCR beta chain sequence. Germline loops: CDR1 SGHDT, CDR2 YYEEEE. V dropped 4 bases and J dropped 1 base, with 13 bases sitting between them. The CDR3 is 15 amino acids. Original handling: The authors estimated nucleated cell counts from reference gene primer amplification. This table comes from immunoSEQ multiplex PCR, and its TCRdb copy is limited to in-frame clones, with some not included. That table is the source of V, J and clone size, and D and trimming were worked out from the DNA. The sample comprises around 160,000 clones, roughly 90% of which are singletons, and approximately 2.4% rests with the top ten. These data come from a study of blood T cell repertoires in COVID-19. Turning to the study itself: Some COVID-19 samples were acute and others convalescent; all came from the United States, Italy and Spain. In each case, the material was cDNA or gDNA derived from T cells, B-cell-depleted T cells, or PBMCs.

The sequence was collected from a human donor in a cohort sampled during active COVID-19. Sequencing was done on a sample of peripheral blood. The V gene is TRBV5-6, the J gene TRBJ2-3, with D possibly being TRBD1 (5 bases). CDR3 sequence (DNA): TGTGCCAGCAGCCTTCAGGGTTACGGCACAGATACGCAGTATTTT. As protein: CASSLQGYGTDTQYF.